This T cell receptor beta chain is from a study of shared clonotypes between healthy human individuals. Study in general: A couple of female and three male donors aged 18 to 49 were enrolled. Each donor had three CD4 naive, three CD4 memory, two CD8 naive and one CD8 memory plate.

Study results and limitations: Relative to their counterparts shared across all four donors, non-shared clonotypes exhibited diminished generation probabilities.

Splitting of CD4+ cells produced CD45RA+ naive and CD45RA-negative memory subsets. J was trimmed by 2 bases and V by 4 bases; bases with no gene match: 8. The CDR3 is 16 residues long. The germline V gene encodes CDR1 SGHRS and CDR2 YFSETQ. To note about this clone: No antigen is known for it.

TCRdb's copy holds only in-frame clones and misses some; the assay was immunoSEQ multiplex PCR. Altogether hundreds of thousands of clones are present, about 96% being singletons, with the ten largest covering about 0.064%. V gene TRBV5-1 combines with J gene TRBJ2-3; TRBD2 matches at 9 bases. This TCR was recovered from a woman in her 30s in good health. Specimen: naive CD4+ T cells sorted from blood. Specified subset: CD45RA+ positively selected. The CDR3 loop is CASSRTSGPLTDTQYF. In DNA form, the CDR3 reads TGCGCCAGCAGCCGTACTAGCGGGCCGCTCACAGATACGCAGTATTTT.